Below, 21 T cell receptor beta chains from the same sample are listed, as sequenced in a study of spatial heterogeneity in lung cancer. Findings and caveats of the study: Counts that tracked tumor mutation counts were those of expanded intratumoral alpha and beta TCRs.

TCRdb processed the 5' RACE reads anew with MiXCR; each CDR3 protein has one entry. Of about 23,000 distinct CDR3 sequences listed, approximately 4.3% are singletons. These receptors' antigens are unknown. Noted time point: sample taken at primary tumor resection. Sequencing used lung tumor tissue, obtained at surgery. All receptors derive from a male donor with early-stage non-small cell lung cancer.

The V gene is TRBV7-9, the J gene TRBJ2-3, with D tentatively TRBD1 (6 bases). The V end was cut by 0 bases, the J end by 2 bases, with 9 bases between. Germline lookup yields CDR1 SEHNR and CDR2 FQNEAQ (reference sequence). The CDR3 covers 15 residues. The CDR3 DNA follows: TGTGCCAGCAGCTTAGCGGGGGCTCCCACAGATACGCAGTATTTT. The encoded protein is CASSLAGAPTDTQYF. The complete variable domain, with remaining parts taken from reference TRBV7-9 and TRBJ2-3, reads DTGVSQNPRHKITKRGQNVTFRCDPISEHNRLYWYRQTLGQGPEFLTYFQNEAQLEKSRLLSDRFSAERPKGSFSTLEIQRTEQGDSAMYLCASSLAGAPTDTQYFGPGTRLTVL.

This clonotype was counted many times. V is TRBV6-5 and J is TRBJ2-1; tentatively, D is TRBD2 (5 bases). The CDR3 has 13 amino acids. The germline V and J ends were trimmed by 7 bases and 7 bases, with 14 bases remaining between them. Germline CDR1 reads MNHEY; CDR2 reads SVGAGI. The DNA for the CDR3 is TGTGCCAGCACCTCCGAGGGCCTTAATGAGCAGTTCTTC. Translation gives CASTSEGLNEQFF.

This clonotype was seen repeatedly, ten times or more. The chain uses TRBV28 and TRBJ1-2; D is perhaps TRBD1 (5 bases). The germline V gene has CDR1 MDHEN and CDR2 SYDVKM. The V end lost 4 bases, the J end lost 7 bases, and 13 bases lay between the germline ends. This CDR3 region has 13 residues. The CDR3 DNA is TGTGCCAGCAGTTACATAGGGGTGAGTGGCTACACCTTC. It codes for CASSYIGVSGYTF.

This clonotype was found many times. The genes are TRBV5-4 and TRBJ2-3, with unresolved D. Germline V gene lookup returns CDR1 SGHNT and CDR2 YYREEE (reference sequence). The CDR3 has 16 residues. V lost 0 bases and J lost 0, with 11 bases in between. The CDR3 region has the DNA TGTGCCAGCAGCTTGGTGGGGTCCCGTAGCACAGATACGCAGTATTTT. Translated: CASSLVGSRSTDTQYF.

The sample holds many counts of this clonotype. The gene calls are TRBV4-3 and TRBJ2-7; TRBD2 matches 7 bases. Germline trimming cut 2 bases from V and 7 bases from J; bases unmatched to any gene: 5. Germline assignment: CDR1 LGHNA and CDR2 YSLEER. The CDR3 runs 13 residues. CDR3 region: CASSQSSGAEQYF. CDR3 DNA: TGCGCCAGCAGCCAATCTAGCGGAGCAGAGCAGTACTTC.

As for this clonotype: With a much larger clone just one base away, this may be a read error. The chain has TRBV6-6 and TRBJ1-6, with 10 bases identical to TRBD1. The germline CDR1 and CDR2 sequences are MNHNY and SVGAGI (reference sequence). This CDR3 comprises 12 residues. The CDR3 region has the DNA TGTACCACTGGGACAGGGGTTTCACCCCTCCACTTT. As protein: CTTGTGVSPLHF.

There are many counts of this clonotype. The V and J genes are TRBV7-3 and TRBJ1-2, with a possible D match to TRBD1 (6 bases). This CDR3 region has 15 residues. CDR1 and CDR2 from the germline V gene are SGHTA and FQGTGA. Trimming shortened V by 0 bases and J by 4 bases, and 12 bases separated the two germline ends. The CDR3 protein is CASSLTGRDTYGYTF. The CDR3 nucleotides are TGTGCCAGCAGCTTAACGGGGAGGGACACCTATGGCTACACCTTC. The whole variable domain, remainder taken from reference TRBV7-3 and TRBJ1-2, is GAGVSQTPSNKVTEKGKYVELRCDPISGHTALYWYRQSLGQGPEFLIYFQGTGAADDSGLPNDRFFAVRPEGSVSTLKIQRTERGDSAVYLCASSLTGRDTYGYTFGSGTRLTVV.

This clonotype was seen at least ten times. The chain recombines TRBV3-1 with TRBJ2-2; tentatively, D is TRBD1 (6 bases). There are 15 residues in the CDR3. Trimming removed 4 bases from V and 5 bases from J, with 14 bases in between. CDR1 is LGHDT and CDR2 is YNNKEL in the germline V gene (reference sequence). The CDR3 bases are TGTGCCAGCAGCCCCCGCCAGGGGAATACCGGGGAGCTGTTTTTT. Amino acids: CASSPRQGNTGELFF.

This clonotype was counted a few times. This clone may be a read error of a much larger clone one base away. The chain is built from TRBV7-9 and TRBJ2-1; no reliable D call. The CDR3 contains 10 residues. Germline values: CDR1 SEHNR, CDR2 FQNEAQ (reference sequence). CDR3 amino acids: CVLSRNEQFF. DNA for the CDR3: TGTGTCCTCTCCCGCAATGAGCAGTTCTTC.

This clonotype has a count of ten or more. The CDR3 sequence: CASSLATSSAYF. The CDR3 coding sequence is TGTGCCAGCAGCTTGGCGACTAGCAGCGCGTACTTC. The V gene is TRBV5-4, the J gene TRBJ2-7; 7 bases map to TRBD2. The length of the CDR3 is 12 residues. The J segment lost 12 bases and the V segment lost 0 bases, leaving 6 bases of the junction unmatched. Germline values: CDR1 SGHNT, CDR2 YYREEE (reference sequence). Drawing the rest from reference TRBV5-4 and TRBJ2-7, the complete variable domain is ETGVTQSPTHLIKTRGQQVTLRCSSQSGHNTVSWYQQALGQGPQFIFQYYREEENGRGNFPPRFSGLQFPNYSSELNVNALELDDSALYLCASSLATSSAYFGPGTRLTVT.

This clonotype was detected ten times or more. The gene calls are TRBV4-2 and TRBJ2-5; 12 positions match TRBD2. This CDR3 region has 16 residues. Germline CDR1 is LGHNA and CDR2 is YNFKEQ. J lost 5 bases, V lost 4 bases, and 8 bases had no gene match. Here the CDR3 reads CASSRTSGGNMETQYF. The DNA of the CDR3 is TGTGCCAGCAGCCGCACTAGCGGGGGGAATATGGAGACCCAGTACTTC.

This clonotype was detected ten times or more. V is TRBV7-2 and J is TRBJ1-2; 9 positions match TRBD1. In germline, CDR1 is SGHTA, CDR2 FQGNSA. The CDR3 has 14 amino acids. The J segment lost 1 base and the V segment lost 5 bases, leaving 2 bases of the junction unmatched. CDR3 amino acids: CASSGQGNNYGYTF. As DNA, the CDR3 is TGTGCCAGCAGCGGACAGGGGAATAACTATGGCTACACCTTC.

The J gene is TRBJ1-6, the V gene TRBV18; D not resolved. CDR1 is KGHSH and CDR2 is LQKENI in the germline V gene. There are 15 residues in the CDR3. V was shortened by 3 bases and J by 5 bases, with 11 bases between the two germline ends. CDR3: CASSPRTSDNSPLHF. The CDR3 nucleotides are TGTGCCAGCTCACCGAGGACCAGCGATAATTCACCCCTCCACTTT.

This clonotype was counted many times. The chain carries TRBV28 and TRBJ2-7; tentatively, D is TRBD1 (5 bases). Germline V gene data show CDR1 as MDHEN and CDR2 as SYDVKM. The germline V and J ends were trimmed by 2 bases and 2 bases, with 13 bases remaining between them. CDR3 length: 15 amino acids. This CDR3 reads CASSLPSPGTYEQYF. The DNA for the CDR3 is TGTGCCAGCAGTTTACCGTCCCCAGGGACCTACGAGCAGTACTTC.

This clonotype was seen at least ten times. In DNA, the CDR3 is TGCAGTGCTAGGGTGGATAGCAATCAGCCCCAGCATTTT. Its translation is CSARVDSNQPQHF. This chain links TRBV20-1 with TRBJ1-5; no definite D call. Trimming removed 3 bases at V and 0 bases at J, with 6 bases between. CDR3 length: 13 amino acids. Per the germline V gene, CDR1 is DFQATT and CDR2 is SNEGSKA (reference sequence).

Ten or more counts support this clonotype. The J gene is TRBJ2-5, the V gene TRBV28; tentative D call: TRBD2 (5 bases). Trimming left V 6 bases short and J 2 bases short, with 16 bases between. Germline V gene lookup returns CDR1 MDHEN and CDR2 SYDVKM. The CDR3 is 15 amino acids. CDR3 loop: CASSYTGLTQETQYF. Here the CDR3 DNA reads TGTGCCAGCAGCTATACTGGACTCACACAAGAGACCCAGTACTTC.

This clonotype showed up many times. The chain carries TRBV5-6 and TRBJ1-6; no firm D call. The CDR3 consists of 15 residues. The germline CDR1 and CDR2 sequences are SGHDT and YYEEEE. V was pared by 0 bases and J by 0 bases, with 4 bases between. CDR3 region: CASSLERSYNSPLHF. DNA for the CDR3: TGTGCCAGCAGCTTGGAACGCTCCTATAATTCACCCCTCCACTTT.

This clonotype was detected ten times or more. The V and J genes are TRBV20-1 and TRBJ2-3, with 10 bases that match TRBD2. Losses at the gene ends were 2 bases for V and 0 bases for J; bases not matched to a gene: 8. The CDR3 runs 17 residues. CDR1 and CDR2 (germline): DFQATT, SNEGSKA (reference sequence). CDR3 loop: CSARSGGARGSTDTQYF. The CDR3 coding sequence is TGCAGTGCTAGAAGCGGGGGGGCCCGAGGAAGCACAGATACGCAGTATTTT.

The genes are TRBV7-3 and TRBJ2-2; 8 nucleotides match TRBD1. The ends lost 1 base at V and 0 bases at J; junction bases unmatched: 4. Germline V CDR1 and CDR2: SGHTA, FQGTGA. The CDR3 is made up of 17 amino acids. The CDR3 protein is CASSLKATGANTGELFF. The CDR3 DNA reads TGTGCCAGCAGCTTAAAGGCGACAGGGGCGAACACCGGGGAGCTGTTTTTT.

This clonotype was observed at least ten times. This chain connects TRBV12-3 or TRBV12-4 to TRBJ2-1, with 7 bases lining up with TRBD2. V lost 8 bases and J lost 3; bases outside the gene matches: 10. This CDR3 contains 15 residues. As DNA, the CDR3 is TGTGCCAGCCGTTCCCGAGCGGGGAACTACAATGAGCAGTTCTTC. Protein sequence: CASRSRAGNYNEQFF.

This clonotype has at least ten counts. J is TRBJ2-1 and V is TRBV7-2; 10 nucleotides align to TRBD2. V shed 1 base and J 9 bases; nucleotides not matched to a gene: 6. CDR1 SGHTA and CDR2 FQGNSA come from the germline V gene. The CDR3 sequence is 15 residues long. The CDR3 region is CASSLGAGGSSEQFF. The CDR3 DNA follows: TGTGCCAGCAGCTTAGGAGCGGGGGGGAGTAGTGAGCAGTTCTTC. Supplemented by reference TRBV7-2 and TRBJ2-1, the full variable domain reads GAGVSQSPSNKVTEKGKDVELRCDPISGHTALYWYRQSLGQGLEFLIYFQGNSAPDKSGLPSDRFSAERTGGSVSTLTIQRTQQEDSAVYLCASSLGAGGSSEQFFGPGTRLTVL.